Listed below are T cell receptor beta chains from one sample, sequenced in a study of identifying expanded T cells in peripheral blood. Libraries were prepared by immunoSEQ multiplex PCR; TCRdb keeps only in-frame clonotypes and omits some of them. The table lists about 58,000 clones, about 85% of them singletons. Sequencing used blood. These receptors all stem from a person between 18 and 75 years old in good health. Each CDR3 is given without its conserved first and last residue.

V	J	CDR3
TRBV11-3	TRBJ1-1	ASREQGAIEAF
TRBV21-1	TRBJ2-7	ASSPRGGEQY
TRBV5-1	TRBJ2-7	ASSPSEIYPTNEQY
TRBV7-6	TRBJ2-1	ASSLDRVNEQF
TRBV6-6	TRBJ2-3	ASSQGQGSRGTQY
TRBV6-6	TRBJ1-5	ASSYTGNSNQPQH
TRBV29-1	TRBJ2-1	SGGTSGNEQF
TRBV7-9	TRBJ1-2	ASSYPDSGNYGYT
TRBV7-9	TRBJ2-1	ASSFKRERSYNEQF
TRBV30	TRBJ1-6	AWKDRSNSPLH
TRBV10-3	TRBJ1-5	AISEGQGSNQPQH
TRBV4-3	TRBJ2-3	ASSPWTSADTQY
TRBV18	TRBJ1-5	ASSQKVNQPQH
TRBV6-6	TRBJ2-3	ASIKGSMASTDTQY
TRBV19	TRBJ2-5	ASSSSGPQETQY
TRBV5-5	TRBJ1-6	ASSLKEPGELSYNSPLH
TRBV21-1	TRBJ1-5	ASSVPGTGNQPQH
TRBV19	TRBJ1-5	ASSSSRGEQPQH
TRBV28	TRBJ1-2	ASLGGHYGYT
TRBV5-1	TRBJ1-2	ASSRSRTGIDGYT
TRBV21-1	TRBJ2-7	ASSRHSQSFPLRGSGSYEQY
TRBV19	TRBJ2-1	ASSTIRSGRALDEQF
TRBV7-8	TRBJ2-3	ASSLGASTDTQY
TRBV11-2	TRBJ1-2	ASSLDRDGYYT
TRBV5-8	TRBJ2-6	ASSNRDRGLTGANVLT
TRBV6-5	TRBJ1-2	ASMGGGYGYT
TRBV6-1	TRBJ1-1	ASSVWSDTEAF
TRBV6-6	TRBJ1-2	ASSYGTGSDGYT
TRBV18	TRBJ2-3	ASSQAAVGTQY
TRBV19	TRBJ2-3	ASSRGLAGDTQY
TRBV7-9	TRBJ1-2	ASSYQGVDGYT
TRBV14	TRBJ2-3	ASSQAFGRAGNTQY
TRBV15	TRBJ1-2	ATSRERDGYT
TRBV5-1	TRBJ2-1	ASSYRQGSEQF
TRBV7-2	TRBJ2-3	ASSATGLNTDTQY
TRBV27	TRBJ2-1	ASSFGTGYNEQF
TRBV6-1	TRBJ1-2	ASSENRGFSGYT
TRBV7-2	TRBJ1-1	ASSSRRGRSEAF
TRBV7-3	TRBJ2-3	ASSLSLALGDTQY
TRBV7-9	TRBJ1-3	ASSWRQDSGNTIY
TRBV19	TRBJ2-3	ASSISLAGGDTQY
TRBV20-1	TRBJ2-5	SAAKGGTQY
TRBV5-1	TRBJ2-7	ASSTQKGQNYEQY
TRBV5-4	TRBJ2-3	ASSLGGGLAPDTQY
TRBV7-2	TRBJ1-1	ASSLLGYTEAF
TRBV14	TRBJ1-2	ASSPSGSYGYT
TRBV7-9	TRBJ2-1	ASSIRLAGARNEQF